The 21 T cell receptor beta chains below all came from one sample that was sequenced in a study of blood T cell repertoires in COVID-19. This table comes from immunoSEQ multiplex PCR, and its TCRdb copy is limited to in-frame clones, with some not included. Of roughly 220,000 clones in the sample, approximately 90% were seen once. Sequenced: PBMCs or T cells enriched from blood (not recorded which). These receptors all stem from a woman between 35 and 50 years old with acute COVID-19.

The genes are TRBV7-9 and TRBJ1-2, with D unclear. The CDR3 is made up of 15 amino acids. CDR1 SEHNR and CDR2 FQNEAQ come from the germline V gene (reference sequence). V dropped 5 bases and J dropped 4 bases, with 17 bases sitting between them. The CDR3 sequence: CASSLSGSKSYGYTF. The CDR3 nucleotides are TGTGCCAGCAGCCTCTCAGGCAGTAAGAGCTATGGCTACACCTTC.

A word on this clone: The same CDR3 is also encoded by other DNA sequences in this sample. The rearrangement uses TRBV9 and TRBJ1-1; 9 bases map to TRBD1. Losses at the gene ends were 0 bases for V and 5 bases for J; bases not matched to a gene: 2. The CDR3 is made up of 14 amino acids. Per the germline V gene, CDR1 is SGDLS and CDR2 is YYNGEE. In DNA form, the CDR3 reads TGTGCCAGCAGCGTAGGTGACAGGGGGACTGAAGCTTTCTTT. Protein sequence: CASSVGDRGTEAFF.

The CDR3 spells CSVAGRGDFNEQFF. CDR3 nucleotides: TGCAGCGTTGCGGGGCGGGGGGACTTCAATGAGCAGTTCTTC. The chain combines TRBV29-1 with TRBJ2-1, with 8 positions matching TRBD2. This CDR3 spans 14 amino acids. Trimming took 4 bases from V and 6 from J; bases not matched to a gene: 8. Germline CDR1 is SQVTM and CDR2 is ANQGSEA.

For the CDR3, the DNA is TGCGCCAGCCCCTGGTCATCCTCTTTATTAGATTCACCCCTCCACTTT. Its protein product is CASPWSSSLLDSPLHF. This chain connects TRBV5-1 to TRBJ1-6, with D hard to call. V shed 7 bases and J shed 8 bases, with 22 bases lying between them. Germline loops: CDR1 SGHRS, CDR2 YFSETQ. CDR3 length equals 16 residues.

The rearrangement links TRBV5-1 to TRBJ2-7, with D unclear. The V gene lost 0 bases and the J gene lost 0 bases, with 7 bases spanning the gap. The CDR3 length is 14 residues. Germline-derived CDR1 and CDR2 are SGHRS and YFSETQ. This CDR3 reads CASSLERFSYEQYF. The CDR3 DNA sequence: TGCGCCAGCAGCTTGGAACGGTTCTCCTACGAGCAGTACTTC.

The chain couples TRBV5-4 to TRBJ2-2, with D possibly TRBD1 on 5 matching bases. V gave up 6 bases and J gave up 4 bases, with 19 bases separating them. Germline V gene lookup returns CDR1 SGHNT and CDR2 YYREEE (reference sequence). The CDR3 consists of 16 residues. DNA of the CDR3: TGTGCCAGCACTAAAGGGGTTGGGGTCGGCACCGGGGAGCTGTTTTTT. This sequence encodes CASTKGVGVGTGELFF.

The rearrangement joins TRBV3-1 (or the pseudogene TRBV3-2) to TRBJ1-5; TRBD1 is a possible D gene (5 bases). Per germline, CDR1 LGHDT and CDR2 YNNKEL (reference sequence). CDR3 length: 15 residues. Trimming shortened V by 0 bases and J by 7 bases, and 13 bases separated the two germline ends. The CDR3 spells CASSQDQGEGQPQHF. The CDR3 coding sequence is TGTGCCAGCAGCCAAGATCAAGGGGAGGGACAGCCCCAGCATTTT.

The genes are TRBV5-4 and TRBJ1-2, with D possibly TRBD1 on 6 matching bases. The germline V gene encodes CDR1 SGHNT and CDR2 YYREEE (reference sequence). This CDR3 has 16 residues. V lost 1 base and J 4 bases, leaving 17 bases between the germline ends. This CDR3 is CASSLPGKDSLYGYTF. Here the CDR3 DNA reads TGTGCCAGCAGCTTGCCGGGGAAGGACAGCCTCTATGGCTACACCTTC.

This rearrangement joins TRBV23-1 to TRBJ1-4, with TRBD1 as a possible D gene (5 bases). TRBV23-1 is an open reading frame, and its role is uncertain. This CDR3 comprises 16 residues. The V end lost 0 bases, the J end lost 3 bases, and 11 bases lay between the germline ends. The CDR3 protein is CASSQSTGTANEKLFF. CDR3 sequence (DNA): TGCGCCAGCAGTCAATCGACGGGGACTGCTAATGAAAAACTGTTTTTT.

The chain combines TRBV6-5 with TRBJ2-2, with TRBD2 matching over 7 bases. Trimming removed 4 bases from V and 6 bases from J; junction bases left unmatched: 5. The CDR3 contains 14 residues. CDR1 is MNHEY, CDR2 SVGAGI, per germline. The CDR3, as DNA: TGTGCCAGCAGTTGGCCGGGGGGTCCCGGGGAGCTGTTTTTT. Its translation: CASSWPGGPGELFF.

The CDR3 reads CASSQELTGGANYGYTF. The CDR3 DNA sequence: TGCGCCAGCAGCCAAGAGTTAACAGGGGGAGCTAACTATGGCTACACCTTC. The chain couples TRBV4-1 to TRBJ1-2; 8 nucleotides line up with TRBD1. J was trimmed by 0 bases and V by 0 bases; bases with no gene match: 6. Germline V lookup: CDR1 MGHRA, CDR2 YSYEKL. The CDR3 loop spans 17 amino acids.

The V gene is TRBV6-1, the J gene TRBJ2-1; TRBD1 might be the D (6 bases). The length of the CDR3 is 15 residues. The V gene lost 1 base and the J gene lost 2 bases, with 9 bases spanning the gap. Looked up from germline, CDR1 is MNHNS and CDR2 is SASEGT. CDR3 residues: CASSEGGQPYNEQFF. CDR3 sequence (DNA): TGTGCCAGCAGTGAAGGGGGACAACCCTACAATGAGCAGTTCTTC.

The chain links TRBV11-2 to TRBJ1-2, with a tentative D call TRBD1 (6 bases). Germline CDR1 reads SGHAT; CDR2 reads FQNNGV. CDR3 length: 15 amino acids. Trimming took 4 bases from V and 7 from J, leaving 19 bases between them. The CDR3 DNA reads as TGTGCCAGCAGCTCCCCCGGGGGGCGCCCAGTTGGCTACACCTTC. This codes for CASSSPGGRPVGYTF.

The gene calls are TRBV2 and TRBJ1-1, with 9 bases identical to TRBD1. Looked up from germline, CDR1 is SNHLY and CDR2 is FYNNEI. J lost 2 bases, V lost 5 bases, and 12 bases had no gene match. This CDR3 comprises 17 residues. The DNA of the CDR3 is TGTGCCAGCAGTACTCAAACAGGGGGCTCTCAAAACACTGAAGCTTTCTTT. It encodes CASSTQTGGSQNTEAFF.

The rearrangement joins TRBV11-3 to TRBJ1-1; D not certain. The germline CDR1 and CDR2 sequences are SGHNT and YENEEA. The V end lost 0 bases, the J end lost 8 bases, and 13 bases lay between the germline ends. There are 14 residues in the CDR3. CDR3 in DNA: TGTGCCAGCAGCTTAGAAGGCGATCGGGGAGAAGCTTTCTTT. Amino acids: CASSLEGDRGEAFF. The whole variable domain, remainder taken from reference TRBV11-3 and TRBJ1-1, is EAGVVQSPRYKIIEKKQPVAFWCNPISGHNTLYWYLQNLGQGPELLIRYENEEAVDDSQLPKDRFSAERLKGVDSTLKIQPAELGDSAVYLCASSLEGDRGEAFFGQGTRLTVV.

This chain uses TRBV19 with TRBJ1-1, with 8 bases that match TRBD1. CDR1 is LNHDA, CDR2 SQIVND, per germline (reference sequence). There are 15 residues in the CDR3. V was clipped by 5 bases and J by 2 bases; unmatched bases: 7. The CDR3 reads CASSPQGQGNTEAFF. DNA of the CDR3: TGTGCCAGTAGTCCTCAAGGACAGGGTAACACTGAAGCTTTCTTT. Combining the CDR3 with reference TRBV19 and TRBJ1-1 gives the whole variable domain DGGITQSPKYLFRKEGQNVTLSCEQNLNHDAMYWYRQDPGQGLRLIYYSQIVNDFQKGDIAEGYSVSREKKESFPLTVTSAQKNPTAFYLCASSPQGQGNTEAFFGQGTRLTVV.

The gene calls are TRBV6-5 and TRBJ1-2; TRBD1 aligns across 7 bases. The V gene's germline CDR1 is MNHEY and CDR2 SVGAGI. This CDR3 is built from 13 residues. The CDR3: CSDRGQGVYGYTF. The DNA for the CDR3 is TGTTCTGATAGGGGGCAGGGGGTCTATGGCTACACCTTC.

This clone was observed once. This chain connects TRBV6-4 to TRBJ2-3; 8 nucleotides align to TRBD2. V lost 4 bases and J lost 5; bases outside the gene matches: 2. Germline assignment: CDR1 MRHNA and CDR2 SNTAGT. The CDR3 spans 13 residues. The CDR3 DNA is TGTGCCAGCAGTGGGCTAGCGGGAGATACGCAGTATTTT. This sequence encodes CASSGLAGDTQYF.

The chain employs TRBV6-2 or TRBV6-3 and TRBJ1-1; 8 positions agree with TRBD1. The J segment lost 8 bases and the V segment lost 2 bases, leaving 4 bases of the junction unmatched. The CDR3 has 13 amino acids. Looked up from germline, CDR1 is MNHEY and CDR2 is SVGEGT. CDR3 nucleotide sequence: TGTGCCAGCAGTTACCCGGACAGGGAGGAAGCTTTCTTT. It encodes CASSYPDREEAFF.

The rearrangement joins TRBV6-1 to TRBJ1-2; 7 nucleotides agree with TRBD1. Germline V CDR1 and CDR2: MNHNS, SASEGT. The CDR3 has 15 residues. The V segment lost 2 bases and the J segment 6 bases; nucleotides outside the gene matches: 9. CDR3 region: CASSESPGQMHGYTF. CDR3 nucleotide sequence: TGTGCCAGCAGTGAATCGCCGGGACAGATGCATGGCTACACCTTC.

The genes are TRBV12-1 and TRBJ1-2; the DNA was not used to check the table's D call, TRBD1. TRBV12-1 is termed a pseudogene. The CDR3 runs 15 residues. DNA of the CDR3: TGTGCCAGCAGCTTCCCAATGACAGCCCGGCATGGCTACACCTTC. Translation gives CASSFPMTARHGYTF.